The clone carrying this T cell receptor beta chain has just one count. No antigen is known for it. The CDR3 contains 16 residues. Trimming took 4 bases from V and 5 from J; bases not matched to a gene: 9. CDR1 SNHLY and CDR2 FYNNEI come from the germline V gene. The data are from a study of CD8+ T cells in alopecia areata. Background on the study: Tofacitinib lasted 6 to 18 months, then 6 months off drug.

Study-wide points: Lesional scalp displayed greater clonality than normal scalp, most notably in alopecia totalis/universalis. Tissue-resident alphabeta T cells belonging to normal skin likewise get sequenced within scalp specimens.

RNA was isolated and reverse transcribed to cDNA, the sequencing template. Sequenced by immunoSEQ multiplex PCR; TCRdb stores in-frame clones only, minus some. The data hold 140,000 to 150,000 clones, with about half observed a single time. The material sequenced was CD4+ T cells sorted from blood, taken at week 0. The receptor comes from a human donor with alopecia areata. The V call is TRBV2, the J call TRBJ2-2; TRBD2 matches 8 bases. The CDR3 nucleotides read TGTGCCAGCAGTGGGGGTTTGGCGGGAGGAACCGGGGAGCTGTTTTTT. Protein sequence: CASSGGLAGGTGELFF.